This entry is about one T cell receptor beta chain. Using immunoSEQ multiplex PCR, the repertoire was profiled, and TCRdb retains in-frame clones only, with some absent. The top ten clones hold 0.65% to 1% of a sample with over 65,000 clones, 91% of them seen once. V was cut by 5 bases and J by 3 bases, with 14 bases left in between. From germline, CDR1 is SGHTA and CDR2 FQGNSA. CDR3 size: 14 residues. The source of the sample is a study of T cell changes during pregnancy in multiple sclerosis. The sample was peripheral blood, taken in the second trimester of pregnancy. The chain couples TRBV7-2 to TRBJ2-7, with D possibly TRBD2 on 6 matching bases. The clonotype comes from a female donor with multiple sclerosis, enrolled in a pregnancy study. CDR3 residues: CASSQASANYEQYF. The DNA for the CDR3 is TGTGCCAGCAGCCAGGCTAGCGCTAACTACGAGCAGTACTTC.